This T cell receptor (beta chain) is drawn from a study of blood T cell repertoires in COVID-19. For the study at large: T cells, B-cell-depleted T cells, or PBMCs supplied cDNA or gDNA.

The study drew participants aged about 18 to 89 years from about two dozen US areas. Categorization into cohorts depended on clinical history that participants reported. The CDR3 has 15 amino acids. With 4 bases clipped from V and 1 base from J, the junction kept 5 bases outside the gene matches. Germline V gives CDR1 SEHNR, CDR2 FQNEAQ (reference sequence). As handled by the study authors: Researchers report that nucleated cell counts were estimated from reference gene primer amplification. Data came from immunoSEQ multiplex PCR; TCRdb stores just in-frame clones and leaves some out. The V and J calls and clone size are taken from that table; D and trimming were inferred from the DNA. The table has about 300,000 clones, roughly 90% seen once; the top ten hold roughly 1.1%.

This chain joins TRBV7-9 and TRBJ1-1; 8 bases agree with TRBD1. Sequencing input: PBMCs or T cells enriched from blood (not recorded which). The receptor comes from a woman in her 30s who had recovered from COVID-19. CDR3 sequence reads: CASSSGTGGNTEAFF. The CDR3 DNA reads TGTGCCAGCAGCTCCGGGACAGGAGGGAACACTGAAGCTTTCTTT.